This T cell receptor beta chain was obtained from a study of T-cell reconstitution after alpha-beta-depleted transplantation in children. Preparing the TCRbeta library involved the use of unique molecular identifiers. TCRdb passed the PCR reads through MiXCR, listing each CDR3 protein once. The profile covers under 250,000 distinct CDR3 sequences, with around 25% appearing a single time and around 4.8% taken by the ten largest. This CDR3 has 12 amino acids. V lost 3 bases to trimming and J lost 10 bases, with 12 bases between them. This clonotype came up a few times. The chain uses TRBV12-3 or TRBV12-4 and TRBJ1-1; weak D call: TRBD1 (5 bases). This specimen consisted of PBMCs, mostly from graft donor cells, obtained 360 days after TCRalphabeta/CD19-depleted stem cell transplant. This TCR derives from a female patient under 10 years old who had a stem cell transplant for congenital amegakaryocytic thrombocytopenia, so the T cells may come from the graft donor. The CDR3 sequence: CASSLGRGVAFF. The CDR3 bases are TGTGCCAGCAGTTTGGGGCGGGGGGTAGCTTTCTTT.